This T cell receptor beta chain was captured in a study of response to subunit inactivated influenza vaccine (dated by TCRdb to 2016 to 2019). General notes on the study: Deep quantitative T cell receptor repertoire profiling was used in the study to track responses to a trivalent subunit inactivated influenza vaccine.

Libraries were constructed by RT-PCR. The sequencer was an Illumina HiSeq 2500. The public reads were quality trimmed at Q25 with fastp and then assembled into clones with MiXCR by TCRdb, keeping productive beta chains. Identical CDR3 protein sequences are pooled into one entry, listed with their most common genes and DNA. The sample table records a few hundred thousand distinct CDR3 sequences; less than 15% of these occur just once. Of the sample, around 10% falls within the top ten clones. Relative to germline, V is 5 bases shorter and J is 2 bases shorter, with 21 bases between their ends. CDR1 and CDR2 were assigned from the germline V gene as ENHRY and SYGVKD. From the cysteine up to the phenylalanine, the CDR3 has a length of 17 residues. Only CDR3 DNA remains: 51 bases, in frame from the first base. Summary of the overall study and its limitations: According to the authors, only a limited number of new T cells may be recruited by each seasonal influenza vaccination.

This clonotype was seen a few times. Its antigen is not yet known. No base quality information exists; no much larger clone differs at one position. The receptor was isolated from a man in his forties or fifties who received an inactivated influenza vaccine. Donor details come from another sample of the same person, matched by shared clones. In this chain, TRBV10-3 is recombined with TRBJ2-5, with the D gene possibly TRBD1 or TRBD2, each one fitting 5 bases. The material was PBMCs from blood, obtained about 12 days after vaccination. Read as DNA, the sequence is TGTGCCATCAGTAAACTCGGACGGCGAGGGGATCAAGAGACCCAGTACTTC. It encodes CAISKLGRRGDQETQYF.